The clone carrying this T cell receptor (beta chain) was counted a few times. The record originates from a study of post-analysis software for immune sequencing data. Turning to the study itself: Some patients lacked subtype; others had relapsing-remitting, secondary progressive or progressive-relapsing disease.

cDNA libraries for TCR beta contained unique molecular identifiers. TCRdb called the PCR reads again in MiXCR, with one record for every CDR3 protein. The table has hundreds of thousands of distinct CDR3 sequences, roughly three fifths seen once. This receptor was obtained from a girl aged 2-10 years with multiple sclerosis. The sequenced sample consisted of blood.

Written as DNA, the CDR3 is TGTGCCATCAGTGCATTCGAGTCAGGGAAAGAGACCCAGTACTTC. Its protein is CAISAFESGKETQYF. The rearrangement joins TRBV10-3 to TRBJ2-5; D might be TRBD1 (5 bases). The V end was cut by 4 bases, the J end by 3 bases, with 15 bases between. There are 15 residues in the CDR3. CDR1 and CDR2 (germline): ENHRY, SYGVKD.